This T cell receptor (beta chain) appears in the sequencing data of a study of OX40 agonist ivuxolimab in advanced cancers. Study-level background: The study enrolled dose-escalation patients with hepatocellular carcinoma, melanoma, renal cell or head and neck cancer. Among those enrolled, mean age was roughly 55 years (range 23 to 79) and about 82% were male. Findings of the study overall: Antigen specificity remained undetermined for the expanded peripheral T cells.

Germline CDR1 SGHTA, CDR2 FQGNSA. The CDR3 is made up of 15 amino acids. V was pared by 5 bases and J by 2 bases, with 14 bases between. Only in-frame clones appear in the TCRdb table, and some are missing; sequencing was by immunoSEQ multiplex PCR. The repertoire holds under 85,000 clones, with around 94% as singletons. Note on this clone: Its antigen is unidentified.

This sequence joins TRBV7-2 and TRBJ2-3, with D perhaps matching TRBD1 (5 bases). The specimen was CD4+ or CD8+ T cells sorted from blood, collected in a trial of the OX40 agonist ivuxolimab. The receptor's source is an adult with an advanced solid tumor such as melanoma, head and neck, liver or kidney cancer. The CDR3 region has the DNA TGTGCCAGCAGCCCCCATGGGGCACCCACAGATACGCAGTATTTT. Translation: CASSPHGAPTDTQYF.